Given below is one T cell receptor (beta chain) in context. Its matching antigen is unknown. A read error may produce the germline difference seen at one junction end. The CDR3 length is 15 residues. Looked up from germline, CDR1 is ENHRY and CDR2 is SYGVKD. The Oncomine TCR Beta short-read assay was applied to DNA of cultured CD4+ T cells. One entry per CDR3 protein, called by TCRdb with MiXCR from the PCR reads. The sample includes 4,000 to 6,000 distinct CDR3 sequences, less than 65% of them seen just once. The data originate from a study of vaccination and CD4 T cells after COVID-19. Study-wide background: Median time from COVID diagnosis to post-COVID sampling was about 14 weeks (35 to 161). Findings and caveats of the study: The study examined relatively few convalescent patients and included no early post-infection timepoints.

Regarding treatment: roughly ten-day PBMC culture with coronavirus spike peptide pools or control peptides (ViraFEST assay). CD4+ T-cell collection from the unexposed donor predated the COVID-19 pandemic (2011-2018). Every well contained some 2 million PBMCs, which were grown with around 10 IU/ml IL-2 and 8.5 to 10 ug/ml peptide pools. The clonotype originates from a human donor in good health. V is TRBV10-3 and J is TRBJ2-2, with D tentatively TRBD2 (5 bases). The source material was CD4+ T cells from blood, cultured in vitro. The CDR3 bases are TGTGCCAGCAGTGAGGGCGCAATGGTGGGCGGGGAGCTGTTTTTT. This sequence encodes CASSEGAMVGGELFF.